Reported below is one T cell receptor beta chain. Its target is not known. Trimming removed 5 bases from V and 0 bases from J, with 8 bases in between. Germline assignment: CDR1 LGHNA and CDR2 YNFKEQ. The CDR3 has 14 amino acids. This sample stems from a study of STAT3 mutations in large granular lymphocyte leukemia. Overall study findings and caveats: Differing intervals and regimens complicate linking therapy response to clone burden. In about 30% of the 18 patients, new TCR clonotypes emerged after therapy. Every T-cell large granular lymphocyte leukemia patient had at least one immunodominant TCR beta clonotype. Clonal expansion was inferred from samples taken at other timepoints.

The protocol was immunoSEQ multiplex PCR, while the TCRdb copy is restricted to in-frame clones and leaves out a portion. The sample contains 2,500 to 4,000 clones, approximately 39% of which appear only once. This sequence joins TRBV4-2 and TRBJ2-4; D might be TRBD1 or TRBD2, each matching 6 bases. This TCR came from a man aged 50-60 years with T-cell large granular lymphocyte leukemia. Some clones in this sample may be carry-over from other donors' samples. The sample comprised peripheral blood mononuclear cells. The CDR3 is CASSGGLAKNIQYF. The CDR3 DNA reads TGTGCCAGCAGCGGGGGGCTAGCCAAAAACATTCAGTACTTC.